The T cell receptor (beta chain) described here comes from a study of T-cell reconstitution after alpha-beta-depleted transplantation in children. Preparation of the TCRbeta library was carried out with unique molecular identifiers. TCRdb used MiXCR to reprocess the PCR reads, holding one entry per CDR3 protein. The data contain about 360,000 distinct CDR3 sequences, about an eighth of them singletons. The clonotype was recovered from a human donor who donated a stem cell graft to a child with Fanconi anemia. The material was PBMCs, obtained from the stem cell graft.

The CDR3 loop is CASRDRAGGTYEQYF. CDR3 bases: TGTGCCAGCAGAGACCGAGCGGGGGGGACCTACGAGCAGTACTTC. The chain has TRBV6-1 and TRBJ2-7, with 10 bases matching TRBD2. Germline CDR1 and CDR2: MNHNS and SASEGT. The ends lost 6 bases at V and 2 bases at J; junction bases unmatched: 7. This CDR3 spans 15 amino acids.